Shown below are 22 T cell receptor beta chains from a single sample sequenced in a study of vaccination and CD4 T cells after COVID-19. Their cognate antigens are unknown. Cultured CD4+ T-cell DNA underwent Oncomine TCR Beta short-read sequencing. Using its own MiXCR run on the PCR reads, TCRdb lists one record per CDR3 protein. The sample holds roughly 10,000 distinct CDR3 sequences, less than 75% seen once. Specified treatment: roughly ten-day PBMC culture with coronavirus spike peptide pools or control peptides (ViraFEST assay). The sample consisted of CD4+ T cells from blood, cultured in vitro. Every receptor here comes from a human donor who had recovered from COVID-19.

J is TRBJ1-4 and V is TRBV12-3 or TRBV12-4, with 7 positions matching TRBD1. There are 14 residues in the CDR3. Unmatched junction bases numbered 5, after V lost 6 bases and J lost 4 bases. This CDR3 reads CASSSDRNNEKLFF. DNA for the CDR3: TGTGCCAGCAGCTCGGACAGGAATAATGAAAAACTGTTTTTT.

The V call is TRBV9, the J call TRBJ2-7; 10 positions agree with TRBD2. The CDR3 is 13 residues long. CDR1 SGDLS and CDR2 YYNGEE come from the germline V gene. The V gene end was trimmed by 4 bases and the J gene end by 6 bases; junction bases not matched to a gene: 4. CDR3 amino acids: CASSFLAGAEQYF. In DNA form, the CDR3 reads TGTGCCAGCAGCTTCCTAGCGGGGGCCGAGCAGTACTTC.

The V and J genes are TRBV20-1 and TRBJ1-1; 7 bases fit TRBD1. After removal of 3 bases from V and 9 bases from J, the junction contained 7 bases not matched to a gene. Per germline, CDR1 DFQATT and CDR2 SNEGSKA (reference sequence). The CDR3 length is 12 residues. This chain's CDR3 is CSARQGGVQAFF. DNA for the CDR3: TGCAGTGCTAGGCAGGGGGGGGTCCAAGCTTTCTTT.

V is TRBV30 and J is TRBJ1-5; 11 bases fit TRBD1. The CDR3 runs 17 residues. The ends lost 1 base at V and 5 bases at J; junction bases unmatched: 10. The germline V gene has CDR1 GTSNPN and CDR2 SVGIG (reference sequence). CDR3 protein: CAWSGTGGPGQDQPQHF. The CDR3 coding sequence is TGTGCCTGGAGTGGGACAGGGGGCCCTGGGCAAGATCAGCCCCAGCATTTT.

The rearrangement joins TRBV6-1 to TRBJ1-2; weak D call: TRBD1 (5 bases). Germline CDR1 MNHNS, CDR2 SASEGT. CDR3 length: 13 amino acids. V gave up 8 bases and J gave up 7 bases, with 17 bases separating them. CDR3 amino acids: CASDPRGPSGYTF. CDR3 DNA: TGTGCCAGCGACCCACGGGGACCCTCTGGCTACACCTTC.

The V gene is TRBV12-3 or TRBV12-4, the J gene TRBJ1-2; 9 positions agree with TRBD1. The V gene end was trimmed by 1 base and the J gene end by 7 bases; junction bases not matched to a gene: 7. This CDR3 comprises 15 residues. In nucleotides, the CDR3 is TGTGCCAGCAGTTTAGTGGGGACAGGGTCCGGTGGCTACACCTTC. Translated: CASSLVGTGSGGYTF.

In DNA, the CDR3 is TGTGCCAGCAGCTTGGACCTTGGGGGCACCGGGGAGCTGTTTTTT. Amino acid sequence: CASSLDLGGTGELFF. The V call is TRBV7-3, the J call TRBJ2-2; D tentatively reads TRBD1 or TRBD2 (5 bases each). Trimming cost V 3 bases and J 4 bases, with 12 bases left between them. This CDR3 is 15 amino acids long. Per the germline V gene, CDR1 is SGHTA and CDR2 is FQGTGA.

The genes are TRBV19 and TRBJ2-3, with a possible D match to TRBD1 (6 bases). The V end was cut by 5 bases, the J end by 5 bases, with 17 bases between. CDR1 and CDR2 from the germline V gene are LNHDA and SQIVND (reference sequence). The CDR3 is 15 residues long. DNA for the CDR3: TGTGCCAGTAGTTCCCACGCAGGGGTGAGAGATACGCAGTATTTT. This translates into CASSSHAGVRDTQYF.

This sequence joins TRBV4-2 and TRBJ2-1; D may correspond to TRBD1 or TRBD2 (5 bases each). CDR3 length: 16 amino acids. Trimming cost V 1 base and J 6 bases, with 16 bases left between them. CDR1 and CDR2 from the germline V gene are LGHNA and YNFKEQ. This chain's CDR3 is CASSQASGPPFNEQFF. As DNA, the CDR3 is TGTGCCAGCAGCCAAGCTTCGGGGCCGCCTTTCAATGAGCAGTTCTTC.

The chain combines TRBV6-1 with TRBJ2-6; no definite D call. CDR1 MNHNS and CDR2 SASEGT come from the germline V gene. The CDR3 spans 16 residues. The V gene lost 6 bases and the J gene lost 1 base, with 13 bases spanning the gap. The CDR3 spells CASRPRYTSGANVLTF. The CDR3 DNA follows: TGTGCCAGCAGGCCACGTTATACTTCTGGGGCCAACGTCCTGACTTTC.

This chain connects TRBV20-1 to TRBJ2-5; D is perhaps TRBD1 (6 bases). CDR3 length: 14 residues. V lost 2 bases and J lost 0, with 10 bases in between. Per the germline V gene, CDR1 is DFQATT and CDR2 is SNEGSKA (reference sequence). In DNA form, the CDR3 reads TGCAGTGCTAGACCTGGGGGCAACCAAGAGACCCAGTACTTC. This gives the protein CSARPGGNQETQYF.

The chain joins TRBV18 to TRBJ1-5, with TRBD1 matching over 10 bases. CDR1 is KGHSH, CDR2 LQKENI, per germline. V gave up 3 bases and J gave up 8 bases; unmatched junction bases: 10. The CDR3 extends over 16 amino acids. The CDR3 bases are TGTGCCAGCTCACCGCGGGGACAGGGGACAGGGGAGCCCCAGCATTTT. This sequence encodes CASSPRGQGTGEPQHF.

This clonotype was detected a few times. The V and J genes are TRBV28 and TRBJ1-2, with D maybe TRBD1 (6 bases). The length of the CDR3 is 14 residues. Germline V gives CDR1 MDHEN, CDR2 SYDVKM. The V end lost 2 bases, the J end lost 7 bases, and 14 bases lay between the germline ends. CDR3 sequence reads: CASSLAQGIRGYTF. In DNA form, the CDR3 reads TGTGCCAGCAGTTTAGCACAGGGAATCCGTGGCTACACCTTC.

This clonotype was detected a few times. The chain recombines TRBV7-8 with TRBJ1-3; D call uncertain. Trimming took off 4 bases at V and 3 bases at J, with 10 bases between the two ends. The CDR3 is made up of 14 amino acids. Germline assignment: CDR1 SGHVS and CDR2 FQNEAQ. As DNA, the CDR3 is TGTGCCAGCAGCTCCGTGGCGGATGGAAACACCATATATTTT. This translates into CASSSVADGNTIYF.

A few counts support this clonotype. V is TRBV21-1 and J is TRBJ2-5; TRBD2, as called in the table, went unchecked against the DNA. TRBV21-1 is an annotated pseudogene. The CDR3 covers 14 residues. The DNA of the CDR3 is TGTGCCAGCAGCAAAATGCTAGCGGGAGAGACCCAGTACTTC. It codes for CASSKMLAGETQYF.

The chain has TRBV28 and TRBJ2-7; 12 bases agree with TRBD2. The V segment lost 6 bases and the J segment 2 bases; nucleotides outside the gene matches: 5. Germline CDR1 is MDHEN and CDR2 is SYDVKM. The CDR3 length is 15 residues. CDR3 loop: CASSPGLAGTYEQYF. CDR3 bases: TGTGCCAGCAGCCCCGGACTAGCGGGGACCTACGAGCAGTACTTC. The variable domain in full, completed from reference TRBV28 and TRBJ2-7, reads DVKVTQSSRYLVKRTGEKVFLECVQDMDHENMFWYRQDPGLGLRLIYFSYDVKMKEKGDIPEGYSVSREKKERFSLILESASTNQTSMYLCASSPGLAGTYEQYFGPGTRLTVT.

A few counts support this clonotype. V usage is TRBV6-1 and J usage is TRBJ1-1, with 7 bases matching TRBD1. The CDR3 runs 13 residues. The V gene's germline CDR1 is MNHNS and CDR2 SASEGT. The V and J ends lost 7 bases and 2 bases, in that order; junction bases with no gene match: 4. The CDR3 DNA follows: TGTGCCAGCAAGGGACAGCCTAACACTGAAGCTTTCTTT. This encodes CASKGQPNTEAFF.

The gene calls are TRBV7-3 and TRBJ1-1; D is uncertain. V was trimmed by 1 base and J by 4 bases, leaving 10 bases between them. The CDR3 spans 14 residues. Per the germline V gene, CDR1 is SGHTA and CDR2 is FQGTGA. The CDR3 DNA follows: TGTGCCAGCAGCTTAAGGCCTACTTCCACTGAAGCTTTCTTT. Translated, it gives CASSLRPTSTEAFF.

This clonotype was seen just once. This sequence joins TRBV7-2 and TRBJ2-5; D uncertain. The CDR3 loop spans 13 amino acids. Per germline, CDR1 SGHTA and CDR2 FQGNSA. Deletions cut 5 bases from V and 4 bases from J, with 11 bases between. The CDR3 spells CASSPPPLETQYF. The CDR3 nucleotides are TGTGCCAGCAGCCCCCCCCCCCTAGAGACCCAGTACTTC. Full variable domain (outside the CDR3, taken from reference TRBV7-2 and TRBJ2-5): GAGVSQSPSNKVTEKGKDVELRCDPISGHTALYWYRQSLGQGLEFLIYFQGNSAPDKSGLPSDRFSAERTGGSVSTLTIQRTQQEDSAVYLCASSPPPLETQYFGPGTRLLVL.

The chain uses TRBV6-1 and TRBJ2-7; 8 nucleotides align to TRBD2. The V gene's germline CDR1 is MNHNS and CDR2 SASEGT. V lost 6 bases, J lost 6 bases, and 7 bases stayed unmatched. CDR3 length: 13 residues. CDR3: CASSGRGRSEQYF. The DNA for the CDR3 is TGTGCCAGCAGCGGGAGGGGTCGTAGCGAGCAGTACTTC.

The chain couples TRBV9 to TRBJ2-2; D might be TRBD1 (5 bases). V lost 4 bases to trimming and J lost 3 bases, with 13 bases between them. This CDR3 spans 15 amino acids. Germline V CDR1 and CDR2: SGDLS, YYNGEE. The CDR3 DNA sequence: TGTGCCAGCAGCTTCTTAGGGGCGGACACCGGGGAGCTGTTTTTT. Translation: CASSFLGADTGELFF.

The gene calls are TRBV6-4 and TRBJ2-2; TRBD1 agrees at 11 bases. V dropped 5 bases and J dropped 5; count of bases not matched to a gene: 7. The CDR3 is made up of 16 amino acids. Germline CDR1 reads MRHNA; CDR2 reads SNTAGT. For the CDR3, the DNA is TGTGCCAGCAGTCTCCGGACAGGGGGCGAAACCGGGGAGCTGTTTTTT. Its protein is CASSLRTGGETGELFF.